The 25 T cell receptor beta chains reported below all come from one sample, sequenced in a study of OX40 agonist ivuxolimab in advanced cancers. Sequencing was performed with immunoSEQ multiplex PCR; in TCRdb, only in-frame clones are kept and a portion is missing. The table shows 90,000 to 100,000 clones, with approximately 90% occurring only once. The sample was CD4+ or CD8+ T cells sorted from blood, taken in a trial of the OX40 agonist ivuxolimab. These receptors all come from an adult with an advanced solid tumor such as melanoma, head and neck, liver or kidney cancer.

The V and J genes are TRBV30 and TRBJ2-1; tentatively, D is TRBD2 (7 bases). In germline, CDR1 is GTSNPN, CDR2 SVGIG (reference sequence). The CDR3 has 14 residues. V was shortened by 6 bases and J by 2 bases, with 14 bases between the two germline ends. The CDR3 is CACSLGGPYNEQFF. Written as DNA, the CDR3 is TGTGCCTGTTCTTTGGGGGGGCCCTACAATGAGCAGTTCTTC.

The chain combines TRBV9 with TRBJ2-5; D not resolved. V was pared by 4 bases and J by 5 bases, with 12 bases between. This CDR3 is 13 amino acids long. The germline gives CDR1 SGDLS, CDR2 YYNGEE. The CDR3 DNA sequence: TGTGCCAGCAGCCCAAGTCCGGTCGAGACCCAGTACTTC. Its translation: CASSPSPVETQYF.

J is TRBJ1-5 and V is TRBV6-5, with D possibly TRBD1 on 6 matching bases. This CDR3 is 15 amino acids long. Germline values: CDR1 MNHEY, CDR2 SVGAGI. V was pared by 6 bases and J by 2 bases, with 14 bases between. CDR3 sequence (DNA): TGTGCCAGCAGGAAACTACAGGGAGGCAATCAGCCCCAGCATTTT. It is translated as CASRKLQGGNQPQHF.

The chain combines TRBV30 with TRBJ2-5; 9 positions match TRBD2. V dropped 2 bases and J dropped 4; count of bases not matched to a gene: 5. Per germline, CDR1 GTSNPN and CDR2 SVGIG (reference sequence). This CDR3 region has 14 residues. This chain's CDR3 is CAWSRGGAAETQYF. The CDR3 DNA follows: TGTGCCTGGAGTCGCGGGGGGGCTGCAGAGACCCAGTACTTC.

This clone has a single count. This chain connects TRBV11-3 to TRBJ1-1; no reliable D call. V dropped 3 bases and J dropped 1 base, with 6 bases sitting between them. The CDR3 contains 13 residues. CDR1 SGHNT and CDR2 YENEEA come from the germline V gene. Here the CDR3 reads CASSFGRNTEAFF. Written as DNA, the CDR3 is TGTGCCAGCAGCTTCGGCAGGAACACTGAAGCTTTCTTT.

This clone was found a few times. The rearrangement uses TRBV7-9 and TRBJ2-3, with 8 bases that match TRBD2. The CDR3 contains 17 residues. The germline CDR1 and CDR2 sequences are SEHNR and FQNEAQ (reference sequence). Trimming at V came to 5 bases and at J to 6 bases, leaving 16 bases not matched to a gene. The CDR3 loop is CASSPDLAGGGRDTQYF. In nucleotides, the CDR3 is TGTGCCAGCAGCCCTGACCTAGCGGGTGGAGGTCGCGATACGCAGTATTTT.

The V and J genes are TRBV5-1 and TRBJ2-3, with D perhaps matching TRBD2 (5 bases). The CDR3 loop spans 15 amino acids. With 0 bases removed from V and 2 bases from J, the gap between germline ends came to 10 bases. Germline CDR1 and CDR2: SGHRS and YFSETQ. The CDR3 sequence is CASSLAGLATDTQYF. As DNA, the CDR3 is TGCGCCAGCAGCTTGGCCGGCCTAGCCACAGATACGCAGTATTTT. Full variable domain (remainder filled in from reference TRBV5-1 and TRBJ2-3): KAGVTQTPRYLIKTRGQQVTLSCSPISGHRSVSWYQQTPGQGLQFLFEYFSETQRNKGNFPGRFSGRQFSNSRSEMNVSTLELGDSALYLCASSLAGLATDTQYFGPGTRLTVL.

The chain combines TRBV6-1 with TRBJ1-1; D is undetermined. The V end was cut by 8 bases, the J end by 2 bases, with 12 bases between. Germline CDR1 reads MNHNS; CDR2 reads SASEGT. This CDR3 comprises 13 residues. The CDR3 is CASRRLINTEAFF. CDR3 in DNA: TGTGCCAGCCGAAGACTCATCAACACTGAAGCTTTCTTT.

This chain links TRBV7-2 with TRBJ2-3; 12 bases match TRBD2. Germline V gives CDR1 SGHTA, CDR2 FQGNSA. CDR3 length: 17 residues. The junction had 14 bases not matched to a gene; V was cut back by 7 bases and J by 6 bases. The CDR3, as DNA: TGTGCCAGCACGCGAAAAGGCCGACTAGCGGGGGCCGATACGCAGTATTTT. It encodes CASTRKGRLAGADTQYF.

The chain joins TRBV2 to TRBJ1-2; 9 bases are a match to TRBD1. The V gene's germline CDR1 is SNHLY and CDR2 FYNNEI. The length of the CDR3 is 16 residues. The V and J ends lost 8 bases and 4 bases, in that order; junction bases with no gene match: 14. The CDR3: CASSTPPGQGAYGYTF. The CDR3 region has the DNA TGTGCCAGCTCAACCCCCCCGGGACAGGGAGCCTATGGCTACACCTTC.

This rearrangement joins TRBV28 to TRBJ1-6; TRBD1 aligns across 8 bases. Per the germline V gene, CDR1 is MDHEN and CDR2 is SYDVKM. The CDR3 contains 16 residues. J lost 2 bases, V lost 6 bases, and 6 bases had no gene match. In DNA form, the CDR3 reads TGTGCCAGCAGGTCGACAGGGGCGACCTATAATTCACCCCTCCACTTT. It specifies CASRSTGATYNSPLHF.

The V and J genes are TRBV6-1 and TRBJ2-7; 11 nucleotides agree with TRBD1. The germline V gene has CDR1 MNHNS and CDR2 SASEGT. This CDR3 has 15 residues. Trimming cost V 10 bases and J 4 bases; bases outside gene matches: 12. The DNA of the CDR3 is TGTGCCACTGGTCCCGGACAGGGGGCGAGGTACGAGCAGTACTTC. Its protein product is CATGPGQGARYEQYF.

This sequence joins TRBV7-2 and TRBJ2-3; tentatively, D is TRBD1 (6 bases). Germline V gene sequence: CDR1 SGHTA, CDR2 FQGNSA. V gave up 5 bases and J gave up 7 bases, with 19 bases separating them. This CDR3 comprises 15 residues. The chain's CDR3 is CASSPTGTTTHTQYF. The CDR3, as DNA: TGTGCCAGCAGCCCTACCGGGACAACGACACATACGCAGTATTTT.

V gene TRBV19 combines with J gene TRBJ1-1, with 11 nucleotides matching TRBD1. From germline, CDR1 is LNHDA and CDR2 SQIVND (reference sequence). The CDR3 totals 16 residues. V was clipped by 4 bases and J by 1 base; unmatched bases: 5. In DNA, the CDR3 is TGTGCCAGTAGTAAGGACAGGGGGCTCCGGAACACTGAAGCTTTCTTT. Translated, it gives CASSKDRGLRNTEAFF. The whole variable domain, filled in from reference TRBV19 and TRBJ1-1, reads DGGITQSPKYLFRKEGQNVTLSCEQNLNHDAMYWYRQDPGQGLRLIYYSQIVNDFQKGDIAEGYSVSREKKESFPLTVTSAQKNPTAFYLCASSKDRGLRNTEAFFGQGTRLTVV.

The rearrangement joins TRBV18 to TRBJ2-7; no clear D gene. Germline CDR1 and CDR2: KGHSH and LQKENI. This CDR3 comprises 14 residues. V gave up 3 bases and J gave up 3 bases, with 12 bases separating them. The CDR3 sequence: CASSPRDTGYEQYF. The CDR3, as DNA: TGTGCCAGCTCACCTCGCGACACCGGCTACGAGCAGTACTTC.

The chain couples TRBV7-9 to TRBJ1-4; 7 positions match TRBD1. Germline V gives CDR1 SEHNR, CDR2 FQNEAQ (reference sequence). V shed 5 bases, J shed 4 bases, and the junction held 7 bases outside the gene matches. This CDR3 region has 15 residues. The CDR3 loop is CASSPRTGLNEKLFF. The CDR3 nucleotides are TGTGCCAGCAGCCCGCGGACAGGACTTAATGAAAAACTGTTTTTT.

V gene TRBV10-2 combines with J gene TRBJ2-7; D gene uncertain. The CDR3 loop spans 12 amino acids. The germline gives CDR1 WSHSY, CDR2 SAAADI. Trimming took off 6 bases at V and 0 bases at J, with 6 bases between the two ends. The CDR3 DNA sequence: TGCGCCAGCAGGGACGGCTCCTACGAGCAGTACTTC. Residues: CASRDGSYEQYF.

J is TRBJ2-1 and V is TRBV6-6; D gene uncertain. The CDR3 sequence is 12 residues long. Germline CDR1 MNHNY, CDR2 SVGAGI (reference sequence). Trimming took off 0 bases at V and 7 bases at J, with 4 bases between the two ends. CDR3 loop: CASSYSGNEQFF. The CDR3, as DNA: TGTGCCAGCAGTTACTCGGGGAATGAGCAGTTCTTC.

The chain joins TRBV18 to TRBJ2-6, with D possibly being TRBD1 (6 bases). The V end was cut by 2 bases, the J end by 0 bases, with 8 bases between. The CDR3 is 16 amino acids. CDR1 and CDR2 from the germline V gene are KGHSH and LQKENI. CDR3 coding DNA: TGTGCCAGCTCACCAGGACAGATCTCTGGGGCCAACGTCCTGACTTTC. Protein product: CASSPGQISGANVLTF.

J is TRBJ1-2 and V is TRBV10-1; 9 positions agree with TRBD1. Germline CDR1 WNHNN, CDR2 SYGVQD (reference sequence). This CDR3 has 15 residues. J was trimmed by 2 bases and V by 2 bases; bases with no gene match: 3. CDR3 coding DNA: TGCGCCAGCAGTGAGCGGACAGGGGAAAACTATGGCTACACCTTC. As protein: CASSERTGENYGYTF.

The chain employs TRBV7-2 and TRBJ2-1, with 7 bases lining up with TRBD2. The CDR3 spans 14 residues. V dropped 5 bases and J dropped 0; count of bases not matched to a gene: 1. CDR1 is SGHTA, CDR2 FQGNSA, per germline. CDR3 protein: CASSGGGSYNEQFF. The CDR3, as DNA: TGTGCCAGCAGCGGGGGGGGCTCCTACAATGAGCAGTTCTTC.

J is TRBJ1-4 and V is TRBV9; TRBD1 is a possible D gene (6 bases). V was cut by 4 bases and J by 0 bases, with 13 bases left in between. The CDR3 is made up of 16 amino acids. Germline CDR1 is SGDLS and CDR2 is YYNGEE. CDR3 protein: CASSPRRTATNEKLFF. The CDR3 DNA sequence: TGTGCCAGCAGCCCAAGAAGGACAGCAACTAATGAAAAACTGTTTTTT.

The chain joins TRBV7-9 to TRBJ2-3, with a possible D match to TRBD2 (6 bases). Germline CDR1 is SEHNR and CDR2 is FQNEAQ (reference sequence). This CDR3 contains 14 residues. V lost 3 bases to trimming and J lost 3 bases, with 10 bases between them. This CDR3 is CASSLGLTTDTQYF. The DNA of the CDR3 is TGTGCCAGCAGCTTGGGACTGACTACAGATACGCAGTATTTT.

In nucleotides, the CDR3 is TGTGCCAGCAGCTTAGTAGAGACCCAGTACTTC. It yields the protein CASSLVETQYF. The rearrangement links TRBV11-2 to TRBJ2-5; unclear D gene. The length of the CDR3 is 11 residues. CDR1 is SGHAT, CDR2 FQNNGV, per germline. Deletions cut 1 base from V and 4 bases from J, with 1 base between.

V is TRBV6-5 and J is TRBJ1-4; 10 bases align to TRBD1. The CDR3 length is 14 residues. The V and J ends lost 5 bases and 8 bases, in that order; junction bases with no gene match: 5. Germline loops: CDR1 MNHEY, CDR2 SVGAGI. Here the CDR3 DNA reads TGTGCCAGCAGTCCGGGACAGGGGCAGGAAAAACTGTTTTTT. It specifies CASSPGQGQEKLFF.